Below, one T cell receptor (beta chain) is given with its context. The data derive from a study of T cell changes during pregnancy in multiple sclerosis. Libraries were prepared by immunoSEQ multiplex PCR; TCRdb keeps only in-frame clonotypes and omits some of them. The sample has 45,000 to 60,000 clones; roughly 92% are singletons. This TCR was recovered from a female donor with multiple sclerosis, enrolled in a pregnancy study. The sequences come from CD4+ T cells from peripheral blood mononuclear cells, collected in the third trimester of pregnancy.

CDR3 nucleotide sequence: TGTGCCACCAGCAAAGGACGGGGGTCCTCTGGAAACACCATATATTTT. Translation gives CATSKGRGSSGNTIYF. The chain employs TRBV15 and TRBJ1-3; possibly TRBD1 for D (5 bases). Germline values: CDR1 LNHNV, CDR2 YYDKDF (reference sequence). Trimming cost V 4 bases and J 0 bases, with 13 bases left between them. The CDR3 runs to 16 residues.